These T cell receptor beta chains were read from a single sample in a study of cytomegalovirus exposure and HLA in healthy donors. Sequenced by immunoSEQ multiplex PCR; TCRdb stores in-frame clones only, minus some. The sample table sets out approximately 110,000 clones. The material sequenced was PBMCs. The receptors derive from a man aged 35-49 years in good health and CMV-seronegative. Each CDR3 is given with its conserved first and last residue. The D gene is left open where the match is weak.

j_gene,v_gene,d_gene,CDR3nt,CDR3aa
TRBJ1-4,TRBV25-1,-,TGTGCCAGCAGTGAGGCCTATGAAAAACTGTTTTTT,CASSEAYEKLFF
TRBJ1-2,TRBV6-5,-,TGTGCCAGCAGTTACTCAGGGGAGGGGAGGCCGTATGGCTACACCTTC,CASSYSGEGRPYGYTF
TRBJ1-1,TRBV9,TRBD1,TGTGCCAGCAGCGCACAGGGGGGGAACACTGAAGCTTTCTTT,CASSAQGGNTEAFF
TRBJ2-7,TRBV19,TRBD1,TGTGCCAGTAGTTCTGCGGGACAGGGGGTATTCGAGCAGTACTTC,CASSSAGQGVFEQYF
TRBJ2-5,TRBV4-1,TRBD1,TGCGCCAGCAGCCAGGGAGCCGACAGGGTGGGAGAGACCCAGTACTTC,CASSQGADRVGETQYF
TRBJ1-2,TRBV6-1,TRBD1,TGTGCCAGCAGTCGGACAGGGGAGGGTGGCTACACCTTC,CASSRTGEGGYTF
TRBJ2-7,TRBV18,TRBD2,TGTGCCAGCTCACCAGGCCTAGCGGTTTCCTACGAGCAGTACTTC,CASSPGLAVSYEQYF
TRBJ2-7,TRBV7-9,TRBD2,TGTGCCAGCAGCCGACCGGGACTAGGAACCTACGAGCAGTACTTC,CASSRPGLGTYEQYF
TRBJ2-2,TRBV10-3,TRBD1,TGTGCCATCGGTAGTGGACAGGGTGCCGGGGAGCTGTTTTTT,CAIGSGQGAGELFF
TRBJ2-3,TRBV10-3,TRBD2,TGTGCCATCAGTGGGGAGGGCGGGACGCCCACAGATACGCAGTATTTT,CAISGEGGTPTDTQYF
TRBJ2-7,TRBV2,TRBD1,TGTGCCAGCAGGGGACAGGCAGGGGTCGAGCAGTACTTC,CASRGQAGVEQYF
TRBJ2-3,TRBV11-2,TRBD2,TGTGCCAGCAGCTTAGCGGGAGGGCCATCCGATACGCAGTATTTT,CASSLAGGPSDTQYF
TRBJ2-3,TRBV11-2,-,TGTGCCAGCAGCTTGATGCCCAGCGGGAGCACAGATACGCAGTATTTT,CASSLMPSGSTDTQYF
TRBJ1-1,TRBV7-9,TRBD1,TGTGCCCAAGAAGACCAGACCGGGACAGGGGGCGAGAACCCTGAAGCTTTCTTT,CAQEDQTGTGGENPEAFF
TRBJ2-5,TRBV9,-,TGTGCCAGCACCAGTGGGCTGACGTACCAAGAGACCCAGTACTTC,CASTSGLTYQETQYF
TRBJ2-7,TRBV28,TRBD1,TGTGCCAGCAGTTTAGCGACAGGGGGCTTATCCTACGAGCAGTACTTC,CASSLATGGLSYEQYF
TRBJ2-3,TRBV5-1,TRBD2,TGCGCCAGCAGCTCGGTGACGGGAGGGCCTCGGGGCACAGATACGCAGTATTTT,CASSSVTGGPRGTDTQYF
TRBJ2-6,TRBV19,-,TGTGCCAGTAGTATAGAATCCACCTATAACGTCCTGACTTTC,CASSIESTYNVLTF
TRBJ2-3,TRBV11-3,-,TGTGCCAGCAGCTTAGTTAGGTCAGGCGCGAGTCCAGATACGCAGTATTTT,CASSLVRSGASPDTQYF
TRBJ2-7,TRBV11-2,TRBD1,TGTGCCAGCAGCTCTCCGTGGGGCCACAGGGGGGCCTCCTACGAGCAGTACTTC,CASSSPWGHRGASYEQYF